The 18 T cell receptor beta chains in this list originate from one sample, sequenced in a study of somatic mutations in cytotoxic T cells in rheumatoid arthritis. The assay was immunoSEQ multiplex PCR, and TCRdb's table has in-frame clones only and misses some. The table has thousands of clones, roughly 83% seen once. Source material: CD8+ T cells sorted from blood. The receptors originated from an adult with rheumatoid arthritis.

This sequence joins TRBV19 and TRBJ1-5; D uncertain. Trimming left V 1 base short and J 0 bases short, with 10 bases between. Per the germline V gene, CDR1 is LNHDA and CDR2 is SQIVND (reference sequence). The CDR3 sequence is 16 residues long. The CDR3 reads CASSIGAGYSNQPQHF. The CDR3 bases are TGTGCCAGTAGTATAGGGGCAGGTTATAGCAATCAGCCCCAGCATTTT. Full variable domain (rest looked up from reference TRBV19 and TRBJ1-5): DGGITQSPKYLFRKEGQNVTLSCEQNLNHDAMYWYRQDPGQGLRLIYYSQIVNDFQKGDIAEGYSVSREKKESFPLTVTSAQKNPTAFYLCASSIGAGYSNQPQHFGDGTRLSIL.

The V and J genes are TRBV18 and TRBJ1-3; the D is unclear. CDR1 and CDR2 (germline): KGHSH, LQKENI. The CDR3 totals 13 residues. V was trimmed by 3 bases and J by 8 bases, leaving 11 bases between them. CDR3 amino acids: CASSPDGRDTIYF. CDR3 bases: TGTGCCAGCTCACCTGACGGAAGGGACACCATATATTTT.

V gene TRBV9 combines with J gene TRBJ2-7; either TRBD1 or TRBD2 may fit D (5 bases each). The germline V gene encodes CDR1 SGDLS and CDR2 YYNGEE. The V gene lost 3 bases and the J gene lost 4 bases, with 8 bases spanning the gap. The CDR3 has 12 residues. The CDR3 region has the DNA TGTGCCAGCAGCGGGGACGGGTACGAGCAGTACTTC. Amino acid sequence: CASSGDGYEQYF.

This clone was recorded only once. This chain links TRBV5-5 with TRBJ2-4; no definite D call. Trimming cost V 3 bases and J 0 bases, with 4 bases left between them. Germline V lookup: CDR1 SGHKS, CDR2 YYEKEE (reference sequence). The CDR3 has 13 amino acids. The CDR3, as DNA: TGTGCCAGCAGCTCGGGAGCCAAAAACATTCAGTACTTC. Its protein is CASSSGAKNIQYF. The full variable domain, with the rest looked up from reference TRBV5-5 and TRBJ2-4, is DAGVTQSPTHLIKTRGQQVTLRCSPISGHKSVSWYQQVLGQGPQFIFQYYEKEERGRGNFPDRFSARQFPNYSSELNVNALLLGDSALYLCASSSGAKNIQYFGAGTRLSVL.

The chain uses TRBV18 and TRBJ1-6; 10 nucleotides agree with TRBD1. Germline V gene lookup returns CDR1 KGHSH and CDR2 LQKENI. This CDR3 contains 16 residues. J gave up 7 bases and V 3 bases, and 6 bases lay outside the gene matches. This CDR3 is CASSPTGQGLNSPLHF. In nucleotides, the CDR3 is TGTGCCAGCTCACCGACGGGACAGGGGCTCAATTCACCCCTCCACTTT.

CDR3 sequence: CASSSGTGGQDGYTF. DNA of the CDR3: TGTGCCAGCAGTTCCGGGACAGGGGGCCAAGATGGCTACACCTTC. The V gene is TRBV13, the J gene TRBJ1-2; TRBD1 aligns across 12 bases. The CDR3 totals 15 residues. Germline V lookup: CDR1 PRHDT, CDR2 FYEKMQ (reference sequence). The trim removed 6 bases at V and 6 bases at J, leaving 8 bases unmatched.

The CDR3 sequence: CASSLRTGELFYEQYF. The CDR3 DNA reads as TGTGCCAGCAGCTTACGGACAGGGGAGCTCTTCTACGAGCAGTACTTC. V and J are TRBV7-2 and TRBJ2-7; TRBD1 aligns across 9 bases. Germline values: CDR1 SGHTA, CDR2 FQGNSA. The CDR3 consists of 16 residues. V shed 2 bases and J 3 bases; nucleotides not matched to a gene: 8.

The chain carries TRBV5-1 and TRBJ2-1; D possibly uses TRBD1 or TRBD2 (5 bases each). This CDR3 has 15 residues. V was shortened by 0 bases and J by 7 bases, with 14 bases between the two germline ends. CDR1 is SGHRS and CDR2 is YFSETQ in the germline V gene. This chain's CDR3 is CASSLVGTMGNEQFF. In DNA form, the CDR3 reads TGCGCCAGCAGCTTGGTCGGGACGATGGGAAATGAGCAGTTCTTC.

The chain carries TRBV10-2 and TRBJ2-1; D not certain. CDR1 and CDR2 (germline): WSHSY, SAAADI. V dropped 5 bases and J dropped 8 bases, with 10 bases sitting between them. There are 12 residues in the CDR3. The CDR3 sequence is CASSSGPDEQFF. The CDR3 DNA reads TGCGCCAGCAGTTCCGGACCGGATGAGCAGTTCTTC.

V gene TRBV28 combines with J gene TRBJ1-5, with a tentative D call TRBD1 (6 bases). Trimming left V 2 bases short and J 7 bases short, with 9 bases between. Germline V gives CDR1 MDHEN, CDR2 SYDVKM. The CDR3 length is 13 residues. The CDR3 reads CASSLTGNQPQHF. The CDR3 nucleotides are TGTGCCAGCAGTTTAACAGGGAACCAGCCCCAGCATTTT.

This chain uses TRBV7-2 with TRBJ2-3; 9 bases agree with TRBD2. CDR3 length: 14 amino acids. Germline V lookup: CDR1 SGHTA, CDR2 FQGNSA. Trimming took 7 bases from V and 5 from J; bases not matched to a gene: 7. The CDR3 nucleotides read TGTGCCAGCACGCTAGCGGGGTTATTAGATACGCAGTATTTT. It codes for CASTLAGLLDTQYF.

CDR3 DNA: TGTGCCAGCAGCTTAGGGGCACAGGGATCTAACTATGGCTACACCTTC. It codes for CASSLGAQGSNYGYTF. The chain employs TRBV7-8 and TRBJ1-2; the D gene is possibly TRBD1 (6 bases). The CDR3 has 16 residues. V lost 1 base to trimming and J lost 0 bases, with 12 bases between them. Looked up from germline, CDR1 is SGHVS and CDR2 is FQNEAQ.

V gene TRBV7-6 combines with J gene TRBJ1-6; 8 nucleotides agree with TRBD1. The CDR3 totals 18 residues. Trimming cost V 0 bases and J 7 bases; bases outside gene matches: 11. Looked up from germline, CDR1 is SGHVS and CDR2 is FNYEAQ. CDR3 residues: CASSLAGVGTGTNSPLHF. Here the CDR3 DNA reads TGTGCCAGCAGCTTAGCGGGGGTCGGGACAGGTACGAATTCACCCCTCCACTTT.

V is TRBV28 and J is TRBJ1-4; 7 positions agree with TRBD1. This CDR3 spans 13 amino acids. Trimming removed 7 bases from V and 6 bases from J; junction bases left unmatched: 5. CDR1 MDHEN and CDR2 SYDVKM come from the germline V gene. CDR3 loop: CASTDRVDEKLFF. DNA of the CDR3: TGTGCCAGCACCGACAGGGTCGATGAAAAACTGTTTTTT.

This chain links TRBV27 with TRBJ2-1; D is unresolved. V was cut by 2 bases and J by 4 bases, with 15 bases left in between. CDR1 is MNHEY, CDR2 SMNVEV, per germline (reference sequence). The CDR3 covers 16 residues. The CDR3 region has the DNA TGTGCCAGCAGTTTAACTCCAGGCCACGAGTACAATGAGCAGTTCTTC. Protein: CASSLTPGHEYNEQFF.

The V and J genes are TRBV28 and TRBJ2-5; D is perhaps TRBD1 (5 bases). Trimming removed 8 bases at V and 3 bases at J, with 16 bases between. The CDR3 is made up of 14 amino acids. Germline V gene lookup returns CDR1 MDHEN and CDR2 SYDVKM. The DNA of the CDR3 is TGTGCCAGCTCCCAAGGGGTGGGGAAAGAGACCCAGTACTTC. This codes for CASSQGVGKETQYF.

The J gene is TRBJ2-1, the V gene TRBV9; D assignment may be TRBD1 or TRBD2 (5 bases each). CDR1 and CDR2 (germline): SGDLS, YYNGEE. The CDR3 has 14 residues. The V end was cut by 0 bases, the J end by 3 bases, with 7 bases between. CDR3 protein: CASSVDGGYNEQFF. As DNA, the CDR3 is TGTGCCAGCAGCGTAGATGGGGGCTACAATGAGCAGTTCTTC.

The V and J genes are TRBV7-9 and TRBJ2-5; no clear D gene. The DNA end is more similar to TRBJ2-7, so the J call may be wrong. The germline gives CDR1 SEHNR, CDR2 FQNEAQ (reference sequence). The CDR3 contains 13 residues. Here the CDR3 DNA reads TGTGCCAGCAGCTCGCTGGCCTCCTACGAGCAGTACTTC. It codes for CASSSLASYEQYF.